Listed below are T cell receptor beta chains from one sample, sequenced in a study of early T cells in non-severe SARS-CoV-2 infection. TCRdb called the 5' RACE reads again in MiXCR, with one record for every CDR3 protein. The sample consists of around 71,000 distinct CDR3 sequences, over 8% of them appearing once. Sequencing was performed on whole blood, taken at baseline. The receptors were gathered from an adult who was a healthcare worker with PCR-confirmed SARS-CoV-2 infection or an uninfected control (not recorded which). The conserved cysteine and the conserved F or W are not part of the CDR3 here.

>TRBV27
ASSSPGDGQPQH
>TRBV29-1
SVDIETQY
>TRBV29-1
SVARPGGIGELF
>TRBV4-2
ASSQGDHDYEQY
>TRBV20-1
RMGGQAHEQY
>TRBV12-3/TRBV12-4
ASGGSYNEQF
>TRBV10-3
AISGDRSSYEQY
>TRBV12-3/TRBV12-4
ASSSYTANTQAQY
>TRBV5-1
ASSFRGRVYVEDTQY
>TRBV18
ASSPRVAGDGNEQF
>TRBV5-1
ASSLGAVADTYEQY
>TRBV7-2
ASSLRRTSANTGELF
>TRBV29-1
SVGGGLVGDRELF
>TRBV7-2
ASSLHTGMASPLH
>TRBV3-1
ASSQEGGGRKKLF
>TRBV29-1
STRQTDTQY
>TRBV24-1
ATTQDSDTQY